The text below deals with one TCR beta chain. This entry belongs to a study of blood T cell repertoires in COVID-19. Study information: Samples came from the United States, Italy and Spain, spanning acute and convalescent COVID-19. Nucleic acid was either cDNA or gDNA, and it came from T cells, B-cell-depleted T cells, or PBMCs.

As handled by the study authors: Amplifying reference gene primers gave estimates of nucleated cell counts. TCRdb keeps only in-frame clones here, not all; method: immunoSEQ multiplex PCR. The DNA was the basis for D and trimming; V, J and clone size are from that table. Here the sample spans roughly 260,000 clones, about 89% being singletons. V shed 1 base, J shed 4 bases, and the junction held 9 bases outside the gene matches. The CDR3 extends over 16 amino acids. Germline V gene sequence: CDR1 MNHEY, CDR2 SMNVEV (reference sequence). The sequencing input was peripheral blood. V usage is TRBV27 and J usage is TRBJ1-2; the match to TRBD1 covers 7 bases. The TCR originated in a woman between 50 and 59 years old with acute or convalescent COVID-19. The DNA for the CDR3 is TGTGCCAGCAGTTTATTGGGGACAGAGGCGTTCTATGGCTACACCTTC. This gives the protein CASSLLGTEAFYGYTF.